This T cell receptor beta chain came from a study of shared clonotypes between healthy human individuals. Turning to the study itself: Donor composition was a couple of women and three men, aged 18 to 49.

In the authors' methods: ImmunoSEQ output lacked quality scores and full-length reads, limiting matched filtering. Only in-frame clones appear in the TCRdb table, and some are missing; sequencing was by immunoSEQ multiplex PCR. Clone size and V and J calls were adopted from that table, with D and trimming inferred from the DNA. Of roughly 2.1 million clones listed, approximately 94% are singletons. Naive CD8 cells comprised CD45RO-negative, CCR7-positively selected cells, excluding terminally differentiated effector memory CD45RA+ cells. Study-wide findings and caveats: Among the subsets, naive ones generally showed larger estimated richness than memory ones. Sharing across four donors was highest in naive CD4 (around 5%) and lowest in memory CD8 (around 0.4%).

In regard to this clone: Its antigen is still unknown.

The receptor was isolated from a man between 18 and 35 years old in good health. Some clones in this sample may be carry-over from other donors' samples. The sample comprised naive CD8+ T cells from PBMCs.

The chain's CDR3 is CASSLQGALPGYTF. CDR3 nucleotides: TGTGCCAGCAGTCTCCAGGGGGCTCTCCCTGGCTACACCTTC. V usage is TRBV27 and J usage is TRBJ1-2, with TRBD1 identical over 8 bases. The CDR3 has 14 amino acids. After removal of 5 bases from V and 7 bases from J, the junction contained 9 bases not matched to a gene. The V gene's germline CDR1 is MNHEY and CDR2 SMNVEV (reference sequence).